This section outlines one TCR beta chain sequence together with its context. The sample originates from a study of blood T cell repertoires in COVID-19. Turning to the study itself: The origin of the acute and convalescent COVID-19 samples was the United States, Italy and Spain.

Data came from immunoSEQ multiplex PCR; TCRdb stores just in-frame clones and leaves some out. The data contain some 350,000 clones, about 87% of them singletons. The V end was cut by 2 bases, the J end by 2 bases, with 12 bases between. Germline V gives CDR1 SGHVS, CDR2 FQNEAQ. This CDR3 comprises 15 residues. The chain carries TRBV7-8 and TRBJ1-1; D not resolved. The receptor's source is a woman in her forties or fifties with COVID-19, enrolled during active disease. The source material was peripheral blood. The CDR3 spells CASSLMSRGNTEAFF. The CDR3 DNA follows: TGTGCCAGCAGCTTAATGAGCCGAGGAAACACTGAAGCTTTCTTT.